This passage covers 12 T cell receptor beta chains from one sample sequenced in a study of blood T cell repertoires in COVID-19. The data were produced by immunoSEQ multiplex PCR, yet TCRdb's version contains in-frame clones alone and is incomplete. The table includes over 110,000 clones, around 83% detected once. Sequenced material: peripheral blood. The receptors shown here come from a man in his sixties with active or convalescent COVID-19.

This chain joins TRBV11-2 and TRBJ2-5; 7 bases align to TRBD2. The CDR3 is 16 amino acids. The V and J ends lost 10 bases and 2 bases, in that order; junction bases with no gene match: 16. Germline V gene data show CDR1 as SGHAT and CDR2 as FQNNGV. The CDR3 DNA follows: TGTGCCACCTCGCCCTCTTGGACTAGTTTACAAGAGACCCAGTACTTC. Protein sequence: CATSPSWTSLQETQYF.

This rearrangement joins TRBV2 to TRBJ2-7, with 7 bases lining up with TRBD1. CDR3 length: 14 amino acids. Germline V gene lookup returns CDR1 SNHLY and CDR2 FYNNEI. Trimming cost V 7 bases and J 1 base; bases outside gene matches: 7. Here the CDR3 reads CASKVYRGSYEQYF. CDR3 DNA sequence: TGTGCCAGCAAAGTCTACAGGGGTTCCTACGAGCAGTACTTC. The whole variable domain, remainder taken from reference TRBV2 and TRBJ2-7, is EPEVTQTPSHQVTQMGQEVILRCVPISNHLYFYWYRQILGQKVEFLVSFYNNEISEKSEIFDDQFSVERPDGSNFTLKIRSTKLEDSAMYFCASKVYRGSYEQYFGPGTRLTVT.

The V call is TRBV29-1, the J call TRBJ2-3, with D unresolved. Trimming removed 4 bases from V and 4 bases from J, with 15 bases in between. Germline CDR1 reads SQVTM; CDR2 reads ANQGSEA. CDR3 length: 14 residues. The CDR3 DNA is TGCAGCGTTGGAAAATATGGCCCCGCAGATACGCAGTATTTT. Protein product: CSVGKYGPADTQYF.

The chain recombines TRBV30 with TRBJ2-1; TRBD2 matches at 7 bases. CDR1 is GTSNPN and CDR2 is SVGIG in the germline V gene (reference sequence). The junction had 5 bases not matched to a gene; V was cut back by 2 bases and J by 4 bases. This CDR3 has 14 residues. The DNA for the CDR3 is TGTGCCTGGAGTATGGCTAGCGGTTACAATGAGCAGTTCTTC. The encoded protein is CAWSMASGYNEQFF.

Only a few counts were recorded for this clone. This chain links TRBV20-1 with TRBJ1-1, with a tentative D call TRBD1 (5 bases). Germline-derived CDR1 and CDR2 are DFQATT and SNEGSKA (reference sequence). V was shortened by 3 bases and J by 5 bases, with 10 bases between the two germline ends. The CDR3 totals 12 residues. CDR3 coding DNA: TGCAGTGCTAGTAGGGGAAGGACTGAAGCTTTCTTT. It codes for CSASRGRTEAFF.

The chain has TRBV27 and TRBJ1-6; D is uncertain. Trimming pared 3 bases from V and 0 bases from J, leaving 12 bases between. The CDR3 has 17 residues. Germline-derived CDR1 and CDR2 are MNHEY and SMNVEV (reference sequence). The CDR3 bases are TGTGCCAGCAGTTTCCGCACACCATACTCCTATAATTCACCCCTCCACTTT. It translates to CASSFRTPYSYNSPLHF.

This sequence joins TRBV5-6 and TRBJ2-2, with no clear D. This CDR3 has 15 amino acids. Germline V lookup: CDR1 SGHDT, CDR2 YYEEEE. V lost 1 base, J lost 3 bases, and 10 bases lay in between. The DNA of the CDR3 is TGTGCCAGCAGCTTGAAGTGGGCCTACACCGGGGAGCTGTTTTTT. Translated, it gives CASSLKWAYTGELFF.

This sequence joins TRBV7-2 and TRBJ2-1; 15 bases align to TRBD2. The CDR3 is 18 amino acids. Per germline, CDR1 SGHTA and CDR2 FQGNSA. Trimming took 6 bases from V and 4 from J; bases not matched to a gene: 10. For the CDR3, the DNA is TGTGCCAGCAGAAAGGGACTAGCGGGAGGACGAGGGTACAATGAGCAGTTCTTC. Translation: CASRKGLAGGRGYNEQFF.

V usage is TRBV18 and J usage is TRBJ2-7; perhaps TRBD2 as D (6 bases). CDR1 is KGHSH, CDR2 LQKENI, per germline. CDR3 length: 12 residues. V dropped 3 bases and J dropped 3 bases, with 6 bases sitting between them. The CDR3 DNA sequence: TGTGCCAGCTCACCGGGAGGCTACGAGCAGTACGTC. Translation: CASSPGGYEQYV.

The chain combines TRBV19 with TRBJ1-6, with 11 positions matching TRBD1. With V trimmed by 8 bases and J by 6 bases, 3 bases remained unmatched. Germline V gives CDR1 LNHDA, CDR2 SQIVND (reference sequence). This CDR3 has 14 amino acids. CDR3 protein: CASWDRGSNSPLHF. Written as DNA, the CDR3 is TGTGCCAGTTGGGACAGGGGGAGTAATTCACCCCTCCACTTT.

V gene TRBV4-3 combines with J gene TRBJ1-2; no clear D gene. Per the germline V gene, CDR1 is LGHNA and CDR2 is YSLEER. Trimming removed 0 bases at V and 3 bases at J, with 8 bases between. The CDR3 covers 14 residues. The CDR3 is CASSQEFADYGYTF. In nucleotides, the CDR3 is TGCGCCAGCAGCCAAGAATTCGCAGACTATGGCTACACCTTC.

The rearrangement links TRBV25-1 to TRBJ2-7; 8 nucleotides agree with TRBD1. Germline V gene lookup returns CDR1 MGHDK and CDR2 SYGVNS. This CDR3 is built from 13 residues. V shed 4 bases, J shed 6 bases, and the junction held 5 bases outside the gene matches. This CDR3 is CASSGTGSAEQYV. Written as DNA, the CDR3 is TGTGCCAGCAGTGGGACAGGGAGCGCCGAGCAGTACGTC.